The TCR beta chain under discussion was sequenced for a study of T cells after yellow fever vaccination. The germline CDR1 and CDR2 sequences are KGHSH and LQKENI. The CDR3 covers 14 residues. Trimming shortened V by 0 bases and J by 3 bases, and 8 bases separated the two germline ends. The table lists this clonotype with a few counts. Antigen unknown. 5'RACE template switching generated TCR cDNA, adding a universal primer site and UMIs. TCRdb independently ran MiXCR on the 5' RACE reads; one entry per CDR3 protein. This table has over 110,000 distinct CDR3 sequences, around 7.7% appearing once. Study-wide results and caveats: Highly abundant clonotypes carried over from the bulk population could end up in FACS-sorted repertoires as contaminants. There was a small share of clonotypes that showed up in both the CD4 and CD8 compartments. It was a weaker secondary response, yet one that peaked faster, at day 5 versus 15.

The chain has TRBV18 and TRBJ1-2, with D unclear. Sequenced here: CD4+ T cells sorted from PBMCs, sampled 5 days after the yellow fever booster vaccination. The clonotype originates from a man aged 25-40 years who received the YFV17D yellow fever vaccine. CDR3 DNA: TGTGCCAGCTCACCACCGATGGGGTACTATGGCTACACCTTC. The encoded protein is CASSPPMGYYGYTF.